A selection of T cell receptor beta chains follows, all from one sample in a study of T cell changes during pregnancy in multiple sclerosis. Assay used: immunoSEQ multiplex PCR; TCRdb lists only in-frame clones, some missing. The table records roughly 99,000 clones, around 90% of them present only once. Sequencing used peripheral blood, obtained in the third trimester of pregnancy. These receptors originate from a female donor in good health, enrolled as a control in a pregnancy study. Each CDR3 is given with its conserved first and last residue. The order of the fields is J gene, D gene, clone size, V gene, CDR3 protein, CDR3 DNA. A D gene is named only where the DNA matches it firmly. Not all rows give a size; the values are once, few, many and, for expanded clones, a class.

TRBJ2-3 | . | . | TRBV30 | CAWSLSDTQYF | TGTGCCTGGAGTTTATCAGATACGCAGTATTTT
TRBJ2-7 | . | . | TRBV6-5 | CASRQTWGQWNF | TGTGCCAGCAGACAAACGTGGGGGCAGTGGAACTTC
TRBJ1-3 | . | . | TRBV30 | CASLHRSGNTIYF | TGTGCCTCATTACATCGCTCTGGAAACACCATATATTTT
TRBJ1-2 | . | few | TRBV4-2 | CASSQREGLRGYTF | TGTGCCAGCAGCCAGAGAGAGGGTTTACGGGGCTACACCTTC
TRBJ1-1 | . | . | TRBV6-1 | CASSDPVNTEAFF | TGTGCCAGCAGTGACCCAGTGAACACTGAAGCTTTCTTT
TRBJ1-1 | TRBD1 | once | TRBV23-1 | CASSQSDRGDWDTEAFF | TGCGCCAGCAGTCAATCGGACAGGGGAGATTGGGACACTGAAGCTTTCTTT
TRBJ1-5 | . | . | TRBV5-1 | CASSLAGGDSQPQHF | TGCGCCAGCAGCTTGGCTGGGGGCGATTCTCAGCCCCAGCATTTT
TRBJ1-1 | . | once | TRBV11-2 | CASSLTGEGSTEAFF | TGTGCCAGCAGCTTGACAGGCGAGGGTAGCACTGAAGCTTTCTTT
TRBJ1-3 | . | . | TRBV9 | CASSLRGRTSSGNTIYF | TGTGCCAGCAGCCTAAGGGGCAGGACTAGCTCTGGAAACACCATATATTTT
TRBJ1-3 | . | . | TRBV14 | CASSQGPLGNTIYF | TGTGCCAGCAGCCAAGGGCCCCTCGGAAACACCATATATTTT
TRBJ2-1 | TRBD2 | . | TRBV30 | CAWSAGTSLYEQFF | TGTGCCTGGAGTGCGGGGACTAGTCTCTATGAGCAGTTCTTC
TRBJ2-7 | . | . | TRBV5-6 | CASTTGGTYEQYF | TGTGCCAGCACCACCGGGGGAACCTACGAGCAGTACTTC
TRBJ2-2 | TRBD2 | . | TRBV10-3 | CAISEASGGPGELFF | TGTGCCATCAGTGAGGCCAGCGGGGGGCCCGGGGAGCTGTTTTTT
TRBJ1-2 | . | . | TRBV9 | CASSSRAGRVKGYTF | TGTGCCAGCAGCTCCCGGGCGGGCCGCGTGAAGGGCTACACCTTC
TRBJ1-1 | . | . | TRBV5-1 | CASSFRPGDPEAFF | TGCGCCAGCAGCTTTAGACCAGGGGACCCTGAAGCTTTCTTT
TRBJ2-7 | TRBD1 | . | TRBV7-2 | CASSLLGQGASYEQYF | TGTGCCAGCAGCTTACTAGGACAGGGGGCTTCCTACGAGCAGTACTTC
TRBJ1-6 | TRBD1 | . | TRBV5-6 | CASRGQGSNSPLHF | TGTGCCAGCCGAGGACAGGGAAGTAATTCACCCCTCCACTTT
TRBJ1-5 | . | . | TRBV5-6 | CASSLAVKGVDFNQPQHF | TGTGCCAGCAGCTTGGCGGTTAAGGGGGTGGATTTCAATCAGCCCCAGCATTTT
TRBJ2-5 | . | . | TRBV7-2 | CASSVSTIQVDQYF | TGTGCCAGCAGCGTCTCGACTATCCAAGTTGACCAGTACTTC
TRBJ1-2 | TRBD1 | . | TRBV5-8 | CASSLEQGLNYGYTF | TGTGCCAGCAGCTTGGAACAGGGGTTGAACTATGGCTACACCTTC
TRBJ1-1 | . | . | TRBV6-5 | CASCYRGCNTEAFF | TGTGCCAGCTGTTACCGGGGGTGTAACACTGAAGCTTTCTTT
TRBJ1-1 | . | . | TRBV5-8 | CASSPVGRDTEAFF | TGTGCCAGCAGCCCGGTGGGGCGCGACACTGAAGCTTTCTTT
TRBJ2-7 | TRBD1 | . | TRBV27 | CASSLPGQAPYEQYF | TGTGCCAGCAGTCTACCGGGACAGGCCCCCTACGAGCAGTACTTC
TRBJ2-7 | TRBD1 | . | TRBV19 | CASSISGQGGYEQYF | TGTGCCAGTAGTATCTCGGGACAGGGGGGATACGAGCAGTACTTC
TRBJ1-4 | . | . | TRBV29-1 | CSVGAGAANEKLFF | TGCAGCGTCGGAGCAGGGGCGGCTAATGAAAAACTGTTTTTT
TRBJ2-3 | TRBD2 | . | TRBV11-3 | CASSLGGRDTDTQYF | TGTGCCAGCAGCTTAGGGGGGAGGGACACAGATACGCAGTATTTT
TRBJ1-1 | . | . | TRBV7-2 | CASSLGLTEAFF | TGTGCCAGCAGCTTGGGCCTAACTGAAGCTTTCTTT
TRBJ2-5 | TRBD1 | . | TRBV2 | CASSALRTGGAETQYF | TGTGCCAGCAGTGCCCTTCGGACAGGGGGAGCGGAGACCCAGTACTTC
TRBJ2-1 | . | . | TRBV5-5 | CASSLGTVYNEQFF | TGTGCCAGCAGCTTGGGGACAGTCTACAATGAGCAGTTCTTC
TRBJ2-5 | TRBD2 | . | TRBV5-1 | CASSPGGQETQYF | TGCGCCAGTTCCCCCGGGGGGCAAGAGACCCAGTACTTC
TRBJ2-6 | TRBD2 | . | TRBV13 | CASSFSLAGGPSGANVLTF | TGTGCCAGCAGCTTTTCACTAGCGGGGGGGCCCAGTGGGGCCAACGTCCTGACTTTC
TRBJ1-1 | . | once | TRBV19 | CASSIDQPGNTEAFF | TGTGCCAGTAGTATAGATCAGCCGGGGAACACTGAAGCTTTCTTT
TRBJ1-2 | TRBD1 | . | TRBV27 | CASSLSLTGVYGYTF | TGTGCCAGCAGTTTATCCCTCACAGGGGTCTATGGCTACACCTTC
TRBJ2-3 | . | once | TRBV6-4 | CASSSGSTDTQYF | TGTGCCAGCAGTAGCGGTAGCACAGATACGCAGTATTTT
TRBJ1-2 | TRBD1 | . | TRBV2 | CASSPRDRANYGYTF | TGTGCCAGCAGCCCCCGGGACAGGGCTAACTATGGCTACACCTTC
TRBJ2-2 | TRBD1 | . | TRBV19 | CASIPGTGKSGELFF | TGTGCCAGTATTCCCGGGACAGGAAAGTCCGGGGAGCTGTTTTTT
TRBJ2-5 | TRBD2 | . | TRBV7-2 | CASSPRTRGETQYF | TGTGCCAGCAGCCCACGGACTAGGGGAGAGACCCAGTACTTC
TRBJ2-7 | TRBD1 | . | TRBV5-6 | CASSPLTGAGEQYF | TGTGCCAGCAGCCCATTGACAGGGGCAGGCGAGCAGTACTTC
TRBJ2-7 | . | once | TRBV7-6 | CASSLAEGVTYEQYF | TGTGCCAGCAGCTTAGCGGAAGGGGTTACCTACGAGCAGTACTTC
TRBJ1-1 | . | . | TRBV27 | CASTPGYSKNTEAFF | TGTGCCAGCACCCCTGGGTACAGTAAAAACACTGAAGCTTTCTTT
TRBJ2-6 | . | . | TRBV25-1 | CASSESMESGANVLTF | TGTGCCAGCAGTGAATCCATGGAGTCTGGGGCCAACGTCCTGACTTTC
TRBJ2-7 | TRBD1 | . | TRBV27 | CASTLTGGGSYEQYF | TGTGCCAGCACCCTGACAGGGGGCGGATCCTACGAGCAGTACTTC
TRBJ1-6 | TRBD1 | . | TRBV5-1 | CASSTGTAAINSPLHF | TGCGCCAGCAGCACCGGGACAGCAGCTATCAATTCACCCCTCCACTTT
TRBJ1-2 | . | . | TRBV16 | CAKAEGTRPYGYTF | TGTGCCAAGGCAGAGGGGACTAGGCCCTATGGCTACACCTTC
TRBJ2-5 | . | . | TRBV27 | CASREQLQETQYF | TGTGCCAGCAGAGAACAGTTACAAGAGACCCAGTACTTC
TRBJ2-6 | TRBD1 | . | TRBV5-6 | CASSFTGAGANVLTF | TGTGCCAGCAGCTTCACAGGGGCTGGGGCCAACGTCCTGACTTTC